This T cell receptor beta chain was documented in a study of blood T cells in healthy people across ages. Study information: There was about one barcoded beta molecule captured by template switching per two T cells. Study observations and caveats: Conclusively comparing naive with antigen-experienced cells was impossible with unsorted PBMCs.

Combining a sample-barcoded 5' primer with a J-beta primer mix, a second PCR ran for roughly 7 to 12 cycles. TCRdb passed the 5' RACE reads through MiXCR, listing each CDR3 protein once. The top ten hold just under 9.5% of the sample, which has approximately 760,000 distinct CDR3 sequences, approximately 25% seen once. This CDR3 spans 15 amino acids. Trimming removed 3 bases from V and 4 bases from J, with 18 bases in between. In germline, CDR1 is DFQATT, CDR2 SNEGSKA (reference sequence). Details on this clonotype: Its specificity is unknown.

These sequences were also reported in another study, on T cells of mothers and their children. From that report: Related and unrelated pairs show similar thymic shaping of TCR recombination output.

The receptor was derived from a boy aged 10-17 years in good health. Sequenced material: blood. The chain couples TRBV20-1 to TRBJ2-5, with a weak D call TRBD2 (6 bases). The CDR3: CSASFGGGKGETQYF. The CDR3 DNA reads as TGCAGTGCTAGCTTTGGAGGCGGGAAGGGAGAGACCCAGTACTTC.